This TCR beta chain was recovered during a study of cytomegalovirus exposure and HLA in healthy donors (dated by TCRdb to 2016 to 2017). Broadly, across the study: An earlier analysis of some 600 of the donors reported about 300 Gb of sequence data and 117 million unique TCR beta sequences obtained from around 190 million T cells. Rather than using new phenotypic data, the later analysis identified candidate immune exposures from TCR beta sequences and from how often those sequences occurred across donors. The number of donors typed differed by locus, with roughly 629-640 for A, B, C, DRB1 and DQB1, around 520 for DQA1, some 570 for DPA1, and 472 for DPB1. HLA typing included class I and class II loci at four-digit resolution. The study combined high-throughput TCR immunosequencing, statistical association of individual TCRs with disease status, and machine learning to predict cytomegalovirus infection status. The study was designed to test whether signatures of past pathogen exposure could be identified by cataloging public T cell receptors. An early release covering 550 to 700 HLA-typed donors comprised about 300 gigabases of sequencing data and roughly 86 million unique TCR sequences. Among around 400 genotyped donors of the cohort, an average of around 250,000 unique TCR beta nucleotide sequences was sequenced per donor, of which about 19% were non-productive. Donor age, sex, ethnicity and CMV serostatus were collected together with the repertoire data. Among the roughly 400 genotyped donors, around 81% belonged to the genetic ancestry cluster associated with self-reported Caucasian donors. A later genetic analysis used genome-wide SNP genotypes for about 60% of the 666 donors, treating that subset as a discovery cohort. To study patterns of TCR occurrence, a later analysis re-analyzed previously published TCR beta repertoires from around 660 donors and added high-resolution HLA genotyping. The T cell repertoires of 666 subjects were profiled by immunosequencing and related to cytomegalovirus serostatus. In an earlier analysis of around 540 of the donors, high-throughput TCR beta sequencing was used to judge whether each TCR beta V gene segment behaved as functional or pseudogenic. All discovery cohort repertoires had been generated using a single sequencing platform. In addition to the first cohort of 666 subjects, a separate validation cohort of 120 different subjects was used. Because of strong linkage in the cohort, five DR-DQ haplotypes were treated as single units for association and clustering.

Broad study findings and their caveats: Some IMGT-functional V segments, including TRBV6-2 and TRBV6-3, could not be distinguished by the 87-base-pair reads and were therefore excluded. The authors suggested that the approach could potentially be generalized to other disease states and immunological phenotypes. In a later analysis, HLA-associated TCR beta chains were found to be more clonally expanded and to have lower generation probabilities than equally common non-associated chains. A few of the identified cytomegalovirus-associated TCR beta chains were confirmed in vitro to be specific for cytomegalovirus antigens. In this cohort, only TCR beta chains were sequenced, and detectable features were limited by the absence of alpha or paired-chain data. Sequencing depth was assumed to be roughly uniform across donors in the presence/absence analyses, though that assumption may not hold. According to a later analysis, TCR association rates differed among HLA loci, with DRB1 alleles showing the most associated TCRs and HLA-C alleles showing the fewest. The only immune exposure information available for the cohort was CMV serostatus. Across donors, most TCR sequences were observed very rarely, whereas some public TCRs were present in many individuals. A later analysis reported that several top co-occurrence clusters appeared linked to parvovirus B19, influenza, CMV and Epstein-Barr virus. In an earlier analysis of more than 500 of the donors, most TCR beta V segments appeared in productive rearrangements about 87% or about 30% of the time, broadly matching IMGT annotations. A later analysis associated 16,951 TCR beta sequences with specific HLA alleles at a false discovery rate of 0.05. Linkage disequilibrium might explain the correlated functional status among segregating V segments, but an unknown experimental factor could not be ruled out. The classifier was reported to diagnose cytomegalovirus status with high specificity and sensitivity in both the original cohort and the validation cohort. The earlier analysis of approximately 560 of the donors excluded approximately 15 rarely observed V segments, including chromosome 9 orphons, because counts were too low. Because some donors lacked HLA typing at each locus, the association tests relied only on the typed subset. In a later analysis, most CMV-associated TCR beta chains were found to appear HLA-restricted, with HLA associations seemingly driven largely by CMV exposure. The study listed 170 or so TCR beta chains as associated with cytomegalovirus. A cluster of highly shared sequence variants was judged likely to represent a technical artifact of the sequencing pipeline. A further reported finding was that TCR beta sequences accurately predicted the HLA-A and HLA-B alleles for most subjects in the first cohort. In a later genetic analysis, a missense DCLRE1C variant was associated with V-gene and J-gene trimming of TCR beta chains, and the association was replicated in an independent cohort. When HLA alleles, especially DR and DQ, strongly co-occurred, TCR associations were difficult to assign to individual alleles. A later genetic analysis reported fewer N-insertions in productive TCRs among donors in an Asian-associated ancestry cluster than the 666-donor mean.

The V and J ends are trimmed by 5 bases and 11 bases, leaving 17 bases between them. Reading from cysteine to phenylalanine, the CDR3 counts 13 amino acids. Only the CDR3 DNA is retained, 39 bases long and in frame from the first base. CDR1 SGHNT and CDR2 YENEEA were looked up in the germline V gene. Concerning this clone: Its recognized antigen is unknown. No quality values exist for individual bases; no much larger clone is one base distant.

The library was prepared using the immunoSEQ multiplex PCR assay. For the multiplex PCR, a mixture combining 60 forward primers for TCR Vbeta segments and 13 reverse primers for TCR Jbeta segments was used. The CDR3 region of rearranged TCR beta genes was amplified from genomic DNA with a multiplex PCR assay. The amplified TCR beta libraries were sequenced on the Illumina HiSeq System as 87-base-pair reads. Regarding the original processing steps: In a later analysis, 77 million or so unique TCR beta chains were counted across the roughly 610 repertoires, and around 10 million of these chains were shared by at least two donors. A nearest-neighbor algorithm error-corrected the raw reads and collapsed the reads into unique sequences, merging closely related sequences to remove PCR and sequencing errors. To assign V, D and J gene segments, CDR3 sequences were aligned to IMGT reference sequences. For a sequence to be retained, at least a six-nucleotide match to both a V gene segment and a J gene segment was required. A rearrangement counted as productive if the CDR3 had no stop codons and remained in frame with V and J, and every other rearrangement counted as non-productive. Following IMGT convention, CDR3 was defined as the stretch from the second conserved V-encoded cysteine up to the conserved J-encoded phenylalanine. In an earlier analysis of more than 550 of the donors, sequences lacking an unambiguous match to a single V gene segment were excluded. An earlier analysis of a few hundred of the donors called V segments functional above 56.7% productive rearrangements and segregating when the between-donor standard deviation exceeded 5%. A statistical classification framework was developed to diagnose cytomegalovirus status using the catalog of TCR beta chain sequences. V and J gene assignment, in a later analysis, came from comparing TCR nucleotide sequences with IMGT/GENE-DB human TR gene sequences. In a later analysis, CDR3 sequences and most-parsimonious VDJ recombination scenarios were assigned using the TCRdist pipeline. In a later analysis, each TCR beta chain was defined by its CDR3 amino acid sequence together with its V-gene family, and reads lacking a unique V-gene family were excluded. A later analysis removed 592 highly shared, low-generation-probability nucleotide sequences to deal with suspected cross-contamination and a sequencing artifact. In a later analysis, a clonal expansion index for each public chain was calculated from normalized within-repertoire ranks of inferred template counts. In a later analysis, generation probabilities were computed with a VDJ recombination model fitted to out-of-frame rearrangements, and the resulting probabilities were checked against IGoR. A later analysis scored TCR-TCR, TCR-HLA and TCR-CMV co-occurrence with hypergeometric tests, applying a repertoire-size bias correction to TCR pairs. To estimate false discovery rates, a later analysis permuted the HLA or CMV assignments 20 times. In a later analysis, co-occurring TCRs were grouped with DBSCAN, and TCRdist sequence similarity was added when clustering was performed within HLA-allele-positive subsets. For co-occurrence clustering, repertoires with fewer than 30,000 or more than 120,000 public chains were excluded, along with roughly five repertoires with anomalous nucleotide sharing. This immuneACCESS table, as held by TCRdb, lists in-frame sequences with V and J called but not all clones. Of the missing ones, under half trace to an unresolved V gene in checked studies; the others have no known cause. That table is the source of V, J and clone size, and D and trimming were worked out from the DNA. The sample has 120,000 to 150,000 clones on record, around 80% of them singletons. Together, the top ten hold 2.5% to 4% of the sample.

The cohort was made up of roughly 670 healthy bone marrow donors. At the time of sampling, all cohort members were nominally healthy, though unrecorded immune exposures were likely present. The donor tested CMV seronegative and was one of the 352 seronegative cohort members. A peripheral blood sample was provided by each donor, and peripheral blood mononuclear cells were used for TCR beta sequencing. Genomic DNA was extracted from the blood cell samples with the Qiagen DNeasy Blood Extraction Kit. The rearranged segments are TRBV11-3 and TRBJ2-3; the D gene is perhaps TRBD1, from 6 matching bases. The specimen sequenced was PBMCs. This receptor was identified in a man in his forties in good health and CMV-seronegative. The CDR3: CASSPTGAGRQYF. The nucleotide sequence reads TGTGCCAGCAGCCCGACAGGCGCAGGGAGGCAGTATTTT.